One sample yielded the 16 T cell receptor beta chains listed below, sequenced in a study of cytomegalovirus exposure and HLA in healthy donors (dated by TCRdb to the late 2010s). Receptor amplification or capture employed the immunoSEQ multiplex PCR assay. For the multiplex PCR, a mixture combining 60 forward primers for TCR Vbeta segments and 13 reverse primers for TCR Jbeta segments was used. The table was pulled from immuneACCESS by TCRdb, which kept in-frame rearrangements only. Such tables lose some clones; where checked, under half of the loss comes from unresolved V genes, and the rest has no known cause. This sample lists some 160,000 clones; about 85% were detected once. Around 1.9% of the sample rests with the top ten. The sequenced material came from PBMCs. These receptors originate from a man aged 18-30 years in good health and CMV-seronegative.

This chain joins TRBV2 and TRBJ2-7; 9 nucleotides align to TRBD1. The CDR3 runs 15 residues. Germline CDR1 is SNHLY and CDR2 is FYNNEI. The junction had 10 bases not matched to a gene; V was cut back by 6 bases and J by 4 bases. CDR3 DNA: TGTGCCAGCAGCCCTGGACAGGGGCAGGTGTACGAGCAGTACTTC. Translation: CASSPGQGQVYEQYF.

This CDR3 reads CAWSRQVLSNQPQHF. DNA for the CDR3: TGTGCCTGGAGCCGCCAGGTCCTTAGCAATCAGCCCCAGCATTTT. V is TRBV30 and J is TRBJ1-5; D unresolved. Germline loops: CDR1 GTSNPN, CDR2 SVGIG (reference sequence). V was clipped by 3 bases and J by 0 bases, with 12 bases between them. This CDR3 has 15 amino acids. Together with reference TRBV30 and TRBJ1-5, the CDR3 gives the full variable domain: SQTIHQWPATLVQPVGSPLSLECTVEGTSNPNLYWYRQAAGRGLQLLFYSVGIGQISSEVPQNLSASRPQDRQFILSSKKLLLSDSGFYLCAWSRQVLSNQPQHFGDGTRLSIL.

The rearrangement uses TRBV11-3 and TRBJ2-7, with TRBD2 as a possible D gene (6 bases). The CDR3 totals 14 residues. The germline V gene encodes CDR1 SGHNT and CDR2 YENEEA. V lost 5 bases to trimming and J lost 3 bases, with 14 bases between them. DNA for the CDR3: TGTGCCAGCAGCCTCCATCCCGGGGGCTACGAGCAGTACTTC. Amino acid sequence: CASSLHPGGYEQYF.

The CDR3 spells CASSLGDRGGYGYTF. The CDR3 DNA is TGTGCCAGCAGCTTGGGGGACAGGGGAGGCTATGGCTACACCTTC. The chain employs TRBV5-5 and TRBJ1-2; TRBD1 matches at 10 bases. The V segment lost 0 bases and the J segment 4 bases; nucleotides outside the gene matches: 3. The CDR3 is made up of 15 amino acids. From germline, CDR1 is SGHKS and CDR2 YYEKEE (reference sequence).

The J gene is TRBJ1-1, the V gene TRBV10-3; D is ambiguous. The germline V gene has CDR1 ENHRY and CDR2 SYGVKD. The length of the CDR3 is 16 residues. V lost 1 base to trimming and J lost 0 bases, with 12 bases between them. The CDR3 nucleotides read TGTGCCATCAGTGAGTTTGAGAGCATGGTGAACACTGAAGCTTTCTTT. Amino acids: CAISEFESMVNTEAFF.

V usage is TRBV27 and J usage is TRBJ2-7; possible D gene TRBD1, 5 bases. V was cut by 5 bases and J by 0 bases, with 14 bases left in between. The CDR3 runs 15 residues. Germline V CDR1 and CDR2: MNHEY, SMNVEV (reference sequence). The CDR3 sequence: CASSPMTALSYEQYF. The CDR3, as DNA: TGTGCCAGCAGTCCGATGACAGCCCTCTCCTACGAGCAGTACTTC.

This chain links TRBV4-1 with TRBJ2-2; tentatively, D is TRBD1 (5 bases). The CDR3 loop spans 14 amino acids. V lost 4 bases, J lost 3 bases, and 9 bases lay in between. Germline V gene data show CDR1 as MGHRA and CDR2 as YSYEKL. The CDR3 loop reads CASSPTTDTGELFF. CDR3 bases: TGCGCCAGCAGCCCTACGACAGACACCGGGGAGCTGTTTTTT.

About this clone: Relative to the germline gene, one junction end is altered; a read error may explain this. This chain links TRBV7-9 with TRBJ2-5; tentative D call: TRBD2 (6 bases). The germline V gene has CDR1 SEHNR and CDR2 FQNEAQ (reference sequence). The CDR3 extends over 14 amino acids. CDR3 coding DNA: TGTTCCAGCAGCTTAGCGGCCGCCCAAGAGACCCAGTACTTC. Its translation: CSSSLAAAQETQYF.

The rearrangement links TRBV6-5 to TRBJ2-3; TRBD2 might be the D (6 bases). Per the germline V gene, CDR1 is MNHEY and CDR2 is SVGAGI. This CDR3 is 16 amino acids long. V was clipped by 2 bases and J by 0 bases, with 12 bases between them. The CDR3 DNA sequence: TGTGCCAGCAGTTACGCCGGAGGGAGGAGCACAGATACGCAGTATTTT. It specifies CASSYAGGRSTDTQYF.

The chain carries TRBV19 and TRBJ1-5; the D is unclear. The V end was cut by 5 bases, the J end by 6 bases, with 17 bases between. The CDR3 contains 15 residues. Germline-derived CDR1 and CDR2 are LNHDA and SQIVND (reference sequence). The DNA for the CDR3 is TGTGCCAGTAGTGACCGGATCGGGAGTAGTCAGCCCCAGCATTTT. Translated, it gives CASSDRIGSSQPQHF.

Of note for this clone: At the DNA level, this CDR3 is encoded by other sequences in the same sample as well. V usage is TRBV19 and J usage is TRBJ2-7; 11 bases line up with TRBD1. V trimming: 5 bases; J trimming: 4 bases; junction bases outside the gene matches: 1. The CDR3 sequence is 13 residues long. CDR1 and CDR2 (germline): LNHDA, SQIVND (reference sequence). The CDR3 DNA reads TGTGCCAGTAGTCGGGACAGGGGGTACGAGCAGTACTTC. Translating it yields CASSRDRGYEQYF.

The chain is built from TRBV2 and TRBJ1-1; unclear D gene. The germline V gene encodes CDR1 SNHLY and CDR2 FYNNEI. Trimming removed 6 bases from V and 6 bases from J, with 17 bases in between. This CDR3 is 14 amino acids long. This CDR3 is CASRRQEGGAEAFF. In DNA, the CDR3 is TGTGCCAGCAGAAGGCAGGAAGGAGGAGCTGAAGCTTTCTTT.

V gene TRBV10-1 combines with J gene TRBJ1-5, with 10 nucleotides matching TRBD1. CDR3 length: 18 amino acids. J was trimmed by 2 bases and V by 7 bases; bases with no gene match: 14. Germline V gene data show CDR1 as WNHNN and CDR2 as SYGVQD (reference sequence). The CDR3 nucleotides are TGCGCCAGCAACTTCACGCCGGGACAGGGGCCGGGCAATCAGCCCCAGCATTTT. It is translated as CASNFTPGQGPGNQPQHF.

This clone was seen more than once but under ten times. The chain couples TRBV7-3 to TRBJ2-2; D not certain. The CDR3 extends over 12 amino acids. The germline V gene encodes CDR1 SGHTA and CDR2 FQGTGA. V was pared by 5 bases and J by 3 bases, with 4 bases between. The CDR3 DNA sequence: TGTGCCAGCAGCACACACACCGGGGAGCTGTTTTTT. Its protein is CASSTHTGELFF.

This clone was picked up a small number of times. The J gene is TRBJ1-4, the V gene TRBV6-5; D is uncertain. The CDR3 loop spans 14 amino acids. The germline gives CDR1 MNHEY, CDR2 SVGAGI. Trimming left V 6 bases short and J 9 bases short, with 17 bases between. CDR3: CASRSLQREKKLFF. The DNA for the CDR3 is TGTGCCAGCAGATCCCTCCAGCGCGAGAAAAAACTGTTTTTT.

This sequence joins TRBV5-6 and TRBJ1-3, with D hard to call. This CDR3 has 13 amino acids. Deletions cut 10 bases from V and 0 bases from J, with 11 bases between. Per the germline V gene, CDR1 is SGHDT and CDR2 is YYEEEE. CDR3 amino acids: CASRSSSGNTIYF. The CDR3 DNA follows: TGTGCCTCGCGGTCGAGCTCTGGAAACACCATATATTTT.